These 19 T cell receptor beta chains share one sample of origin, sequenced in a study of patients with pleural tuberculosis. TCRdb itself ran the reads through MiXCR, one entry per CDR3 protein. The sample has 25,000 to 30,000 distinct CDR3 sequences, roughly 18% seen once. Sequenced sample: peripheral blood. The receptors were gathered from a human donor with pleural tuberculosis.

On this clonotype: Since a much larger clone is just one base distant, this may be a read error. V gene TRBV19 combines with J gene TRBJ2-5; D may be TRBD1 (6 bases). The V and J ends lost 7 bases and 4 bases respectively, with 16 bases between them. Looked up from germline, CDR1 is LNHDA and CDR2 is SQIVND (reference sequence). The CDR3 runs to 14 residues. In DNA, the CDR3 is TGTGCCAGTATTCCACAAGGGGGTCTAGAGACCCAGTACTTC. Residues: CASIPQGGLETQYF.

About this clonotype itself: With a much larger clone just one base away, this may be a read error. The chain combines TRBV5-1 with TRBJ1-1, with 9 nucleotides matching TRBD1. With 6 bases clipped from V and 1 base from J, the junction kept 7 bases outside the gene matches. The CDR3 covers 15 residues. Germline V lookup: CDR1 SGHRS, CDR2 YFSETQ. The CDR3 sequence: CASKDRGGGNTEAFF. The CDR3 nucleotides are TGCGCCAGCAAGGACAGGGGCGGCGGGAACACTGAAGCTTTCTTT.

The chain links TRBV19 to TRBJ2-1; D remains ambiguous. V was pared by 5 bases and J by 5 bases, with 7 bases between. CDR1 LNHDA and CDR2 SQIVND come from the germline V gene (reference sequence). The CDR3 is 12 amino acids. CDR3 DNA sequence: TGTGCCAGTAGTGAAGGCAACAATGAGCAGTTCTTC. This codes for CASSEGNNEQFF.

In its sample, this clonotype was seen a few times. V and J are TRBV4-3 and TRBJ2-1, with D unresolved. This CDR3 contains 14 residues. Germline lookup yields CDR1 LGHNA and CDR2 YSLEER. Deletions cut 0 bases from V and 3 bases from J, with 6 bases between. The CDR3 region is CASSQESGYNEQFF. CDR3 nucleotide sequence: TGCGCCAGCAGCCAAGAGTCGGGCTACAATGAGCAGTTCTTC.

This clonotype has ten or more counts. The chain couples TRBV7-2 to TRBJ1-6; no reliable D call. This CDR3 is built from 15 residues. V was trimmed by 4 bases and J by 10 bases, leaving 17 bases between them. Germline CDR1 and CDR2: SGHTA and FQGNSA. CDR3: CASSSQLDGSSPLHF. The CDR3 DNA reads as TGTGCCAGCAGCTCCCAACTCGACGGGTCCTCACCCCTCCACTTT.

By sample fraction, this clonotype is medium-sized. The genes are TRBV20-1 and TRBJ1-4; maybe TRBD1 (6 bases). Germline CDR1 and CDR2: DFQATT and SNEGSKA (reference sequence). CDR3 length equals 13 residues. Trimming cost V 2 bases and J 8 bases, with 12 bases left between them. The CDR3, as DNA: TGCAGTGCTAGAAGGACAGTAGGCGAAAAACTGTTTTTT. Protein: CSARRTVGEKLFF.

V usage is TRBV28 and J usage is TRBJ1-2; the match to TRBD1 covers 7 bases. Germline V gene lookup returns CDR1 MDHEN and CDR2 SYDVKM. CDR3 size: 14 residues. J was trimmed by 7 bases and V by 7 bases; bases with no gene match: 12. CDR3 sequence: CASTQPTGYSGYTF. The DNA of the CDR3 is TGTGCCAGCACCCAACCGACAGGGTATTCTGGCTACACCTTC.

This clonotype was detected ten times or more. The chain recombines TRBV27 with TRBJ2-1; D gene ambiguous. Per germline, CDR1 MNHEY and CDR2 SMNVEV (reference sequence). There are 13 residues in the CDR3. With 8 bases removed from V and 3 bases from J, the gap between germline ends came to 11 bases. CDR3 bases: TGTGCCAGCGGTGGGTCTGGCTACAATGAGCAGTTCTTC. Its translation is CASGGSGYNEQFF.

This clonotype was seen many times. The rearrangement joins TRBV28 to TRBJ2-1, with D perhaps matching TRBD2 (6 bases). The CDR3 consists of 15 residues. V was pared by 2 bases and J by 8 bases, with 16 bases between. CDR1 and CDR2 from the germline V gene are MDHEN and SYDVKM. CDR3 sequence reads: CASSLQRSTGDEQFF. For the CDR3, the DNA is TGTGCCAGCAGTTTACAGCGGAGTACGGGGGATGAGCAGTTCTTC. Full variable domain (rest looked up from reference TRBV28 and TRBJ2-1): DVKVTQSSRYLVKRTGEKVFLECVQDMDHENMFWYRQDPGLGLRLIYFSYDVKMKEKGDIPEGYSVSREKKERFSLILESASTNQTSMYLCASSLQRSTGDEQFFGPGTRLTVL.

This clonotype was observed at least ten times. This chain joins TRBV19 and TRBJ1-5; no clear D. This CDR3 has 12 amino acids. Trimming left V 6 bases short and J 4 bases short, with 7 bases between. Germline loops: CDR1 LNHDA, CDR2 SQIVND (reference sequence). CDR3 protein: CASRQNNQPQHF. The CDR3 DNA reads TGTGCCAGTAGACAGAATAATCAGCCCCAGCATTTT.

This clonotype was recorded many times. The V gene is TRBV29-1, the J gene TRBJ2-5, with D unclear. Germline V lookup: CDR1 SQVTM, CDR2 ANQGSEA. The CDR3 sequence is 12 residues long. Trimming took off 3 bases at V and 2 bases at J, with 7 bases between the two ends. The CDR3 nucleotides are TGCAGCGTTGAGGGCCAACAAGAGACCCAGTACTTC. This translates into CSVEGQQETQYF.

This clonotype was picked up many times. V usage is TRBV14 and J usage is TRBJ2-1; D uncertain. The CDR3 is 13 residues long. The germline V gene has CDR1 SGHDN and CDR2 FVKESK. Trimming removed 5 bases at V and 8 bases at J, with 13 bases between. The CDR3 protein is CASSTLRTYEQFF. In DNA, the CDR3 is TGTGCCAGCAGCACACTACGGACGTATGAGCAGTTCTTC.

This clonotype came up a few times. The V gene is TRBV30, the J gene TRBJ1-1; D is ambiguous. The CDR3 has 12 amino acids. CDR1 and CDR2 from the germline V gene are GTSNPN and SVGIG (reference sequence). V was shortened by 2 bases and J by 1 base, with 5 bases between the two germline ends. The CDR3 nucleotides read TGTGCCTGGAGTCGGCGGAACACTGAAGCTTTCTTT. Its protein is CAWSRRNTEAFF.

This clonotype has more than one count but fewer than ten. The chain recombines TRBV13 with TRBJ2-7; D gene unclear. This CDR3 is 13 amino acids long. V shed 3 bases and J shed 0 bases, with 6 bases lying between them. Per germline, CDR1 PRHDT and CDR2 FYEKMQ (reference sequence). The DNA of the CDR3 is TGTGCCAGCAGCTTGGGAAGCTCCTACGAGCAGTACTTC. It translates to CASSLGSSYEQYF. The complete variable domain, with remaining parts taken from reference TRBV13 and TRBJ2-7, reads AAGVIQSPRHLIKEKRETATLKCYPIPRHDTVYWYQQGPGQDPQFLISFYEKMQSDKGSIPDRFSAQQFSDYHSELNMSSLELGDSALYFCASSLGSSYEQYFGPGTRLTVT.

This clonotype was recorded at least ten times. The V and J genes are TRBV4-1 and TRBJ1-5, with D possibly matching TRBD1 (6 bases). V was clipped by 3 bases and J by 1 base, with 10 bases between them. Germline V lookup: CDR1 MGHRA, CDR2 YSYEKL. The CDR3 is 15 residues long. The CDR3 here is CASSQRTESNQPQHF. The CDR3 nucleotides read TGCGCCAGCAGCCAGAGGACAGAAAGCAATCAGCCCCAGCATTTT.

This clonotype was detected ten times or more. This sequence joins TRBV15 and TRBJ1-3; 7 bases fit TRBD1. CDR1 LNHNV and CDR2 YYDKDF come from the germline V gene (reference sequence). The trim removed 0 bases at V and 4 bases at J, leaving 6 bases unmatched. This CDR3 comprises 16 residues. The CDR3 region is CATSRERGRGGNTIYF. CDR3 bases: TGTGCCACCAGCAGAGAGAGGGGGCGAGGCGGAAACACCATATATTTT.

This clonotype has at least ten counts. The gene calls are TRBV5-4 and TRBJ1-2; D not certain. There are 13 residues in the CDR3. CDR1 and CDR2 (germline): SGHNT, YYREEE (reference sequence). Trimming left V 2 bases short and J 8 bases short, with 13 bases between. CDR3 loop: CASSFPWTGGYTF. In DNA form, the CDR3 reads TGTGCCAGCAGCTTCCCTTGGACGGGAGGCTACACCTTC.

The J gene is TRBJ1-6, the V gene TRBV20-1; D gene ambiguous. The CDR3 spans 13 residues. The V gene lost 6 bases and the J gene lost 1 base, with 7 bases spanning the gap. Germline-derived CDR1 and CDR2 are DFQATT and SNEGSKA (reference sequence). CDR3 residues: CSAGYSYNSPLHF. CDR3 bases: TGCAGTGCAGGGTATTCCTATAATTCACCCCTCCACTTT.

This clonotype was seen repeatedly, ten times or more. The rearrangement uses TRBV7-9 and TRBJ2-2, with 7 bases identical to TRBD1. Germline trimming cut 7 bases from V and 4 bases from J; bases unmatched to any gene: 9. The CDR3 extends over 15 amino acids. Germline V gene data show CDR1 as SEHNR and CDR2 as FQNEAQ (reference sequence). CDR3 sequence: CASIRAGGSTGELFF. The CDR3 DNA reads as TGTGCCAGCATCCGGGCAGGGGGATCCACCGGGGAGCTGTTTTTT.